This T cell receptor beta chain came from a study of graft-versus-host responses after intestinal transplantation. TCRdb's table, derived via immunoSEQ multiplex PCR, lists solely in-frame clones and lacks some. The data contain approximately 130,000 clones, approximately 90% of them seen just once; the ten biggest clones take up over 0.15%. As to this clone: Its specificity is unknown.

CDR3 length: 16 amino acids. Trimming cost V 5 bases and J 0 bases, with 16 bases left between them. Germline lookup yields CDR1 SGHVS and CDR2 FQNEAQ. The sequence came from a human donor who received an intestinal transplant. This chain uses TRBV7-8 with TRBJ1-1; D not certain. The sample here was unstimulated CD4+ T cells sorted from spleen or lymph node cells, taken before intestinal transplant. CDR3 protein: CASSLSLGVMNTEAFF. CDR3 in DNA: TGTGCCAGCAGCCTCAGCCTTGGGGTTATGAACACTGAAGCTTTCTTT.